One sample yielded the 26 T cell receptor beta chains listed below, sequenced in a study of cytomegalovirus exposure and HLA in healthy donors. PCR amplification relied on 60 Vbeta primers (plus 13 Jbeta primers). Clones were read by immunoSEQ multiplex PCR, and TCRdb kept only the in-frame ones, dropping some. The sample shows around 110,000 clones, about 59% of them seen only once. Sequencing was performed on PBMCs. The receptors stem from a woman between 35 and 50 years old in good health and CMV-seropositive.

The J gene is TRBJ1-1, the V gene TRBV27; 11 nucleotides agree with TRBD1. Looked up from germline, CDR1 is MNHEY and CDR2 is SMNVEV (reference sequence). J gave up 4 bases and V 3 bases, and 1 base lay outside the gene matches. The CDR3 runs 14 residues. The CDR3 reads CASSFGTGGTEAFF. The CDR3 coding sequence is TGTGCCAGCAGTTTTGGGACAGGGGGCACTGAAGCTTTCTTT.

This clone has only a few counts. This chain links TRBV28 with TRBJ1-1, with 8 bases identical to TRBD1. Germline lookup yields CDR1 MDHEN and CDR2 SYDVKM. This CDR3 has 12 residues. V dropped 3 bases and J dropped 11; count of bases not matched to a gene: 5. This chain's CDR3 is CASSFLRQGAFF. Written as DNA, the CDR3 is TGTGCCAGCAGTTTTCTACGACAGGGGGCTTTCTTT.

The chain recombines TRBV7-3 with TRBJ2-3; tentatively, D is TRBD1 (5 bases). Trimming pared 5 bases from V and 1 base from J, leaving 13 bases between. Germline V lookup: CDR1 SGHTA, CDR2 FQGTGA. The CDR3 contains 15 residues. CDR3 loop: CASSPRQGGTDTQYF. The CDR3 DNA reads as TGTGCCAGCAGCCCCCGGCAGGGCGGCACAGATACGCAGTATTTT.

The V gene is TRBV7-9, the J gene TRBJ2-5, with TRBD1 matching over 11 bases. Unmatched junction bases numbered 12, after V lost 5 bases and J lost 4 bases. Per germline, CDR1 SEHNR and CDR2 FQNEAQ (reference sequence). The CDR3 is made up of 17 amino acids. The CDR3 nucleotides are TGTGCCAGCAGCATACACACGGGACAGGGGGATGGAGAGACCCAGTACTTC. Translation: CASSIHTGQGDGETQYF. Together with reference TRBV7-9 and TRBJ2-5, the CDR3 gives the full variable domain: DTGVSQNPRHKITKRGQNVTFRCDPISEHNRLYWYRQTLGQGPEFLTYFQNEAQLEKSRLLSDRFSAERPKGSFSTLEIQRTEQGDSAMYLCASSIHTGQGDGETQYFGPGTRLLVL.

Only one count was recorded for this clone. This chain joins TRBV5-6 and TRBJ1-5; possible D gene TRBD1, 5 bases. The V gene's germline CDR1 is SGHDT and CDR2 YYEEEE. The CDR3 spans 14 residues. V lost 5 bases and J lost 3, with 12 bases in between. The CDR3 loop reads CASSLEGNNQPQHF. CDR3 in DNA: TGTGCCAGCAGTCTGGAGGGGAACAATCAGCCCCAGCATTTT.

Worth noting for this clone: The junction differs from germline at one of its ends, possibly a read error. The CDR3 DNA reads TGTGCTAGCAGCCCGTCACTAGCGGAGGTCTACGAGCAGTACTTC. Amino acids: CASSPSLAEVYEQYF. The V call is TRBV7-7, the J call TRBJ2-7; TRBD2 matches at 8 bases. CDR1 and CDR2 from the germline V gene are SSHAT and FNYEAQ (reference sequence). This CDR3 comprises 15 residues.

A single count supports this clone. V gene TRBV25-1 combines with J gene TRBJ2-7, with D possibly matching TRBD2 (6 bases). The V and J ends lost 5 bases and 3 bases respectively, with 11 bases between them. Germline CDR1 reads MGHDK; CDR2 reads SYGVNS. The CDR3 is 13 residues long. The CDR3 sequence is CASSQNGGYEQYF. In nucleotides, the CDR3 is TGTGCCAGCAGTCAAAACGGGGGCTACGAGCAGTACTTC.

The chain has TRBV6-5 and TRBJ2-1, with 8 bases fitting TRBD2. Germline CDR1 is MNHEY and CDR2 is SVGAGI. The CDR3 totals 16 residues. After removal of 8 bases from V and 5 bases from J, the junction contained 14 bases not matched to a gene. The CDR3 DNA sequence: TGTGCCAGCCGTTCACCTCGGGAGGGGAAACACAATGAGCAGTTCTTC. Protein sequence: CASRSPREGKHNEQFF.

V usage is TRBV5-1 and J usage is TRBJ2-5; D uncertain. This CDR3 spans 12 amino acids. Germline CDR1 reads SGHRS; CDR2 reads YFSETQ. Trimming cost V 8 bases and J 7 bases, with 15 bases left between them. The DNA of the CDR3 is TGCGCCAGTACACTCGACTCGGGGACCCAGTACTTC. Translating gives CASTLDSGTQYF.

The chain has TRBV13 and TRBJ2-3; 12 bases line up with TRBD2. V was clipped by 5 bases and J by 4 bases; unmatched bases: 7. CDR1 and CDR2 from the germline V gene are PRHDT and FYEKMQ (reference sequence). CDR3 size: 16 residues. The CDR3 coding sequence is TGTGCCAGCAGCCTTAGACTAGCGGGAGTTTCAGATACGCAGTATTTT. This codes for CASSLRLAGVSDTQYF. The full variable domain, completed using reference TRBV13 and TRBJ2-3, is AAGVIQSPRHLIKEKRETATLKCYPIPRHDTVYWYQQGPGQDPQFLISFYEKMQSDKGSIPDRFSAQQFSDYHSELNMSSLELGDSALYFCASSLRLAGVSDTQYFGPGTRLTVL.

The V and J genes are TRBV5-6 and TRBJ1-2; TRBD1 matches at 8 bases. CDR3 length: 15 amino acids. CDR1 is SGHDT, CDR2 YYEEEE, per germline. Trimming at V came to 7 bases and at J to 1 base, leaving 9 bases not matched to a gene. For the CDR3, the DNA is TGTGCCAGCGAACGGACAGGGTATATTAACTATGGCTACACCTTC. The encoded protein is CASERTGYINYGYTF.

This clone was observed once. The rearrangement uses TRBV5-6 and TRBJ2-1; D remains unclear. Looked up from germline, CDR1 is SGHDT and CDR2 is YYEEEE. V lost 2 bases to trimming and J lost 9 bases, with 6 bases between them. This CDR3 has 11 amino acids. The DNA of the CDR3 is TGTGCCAGCAGCTTCATCAGTGAGCAGTTCTTC. This sequence encodes CASSFISEQFF.

V gene TRBV18 combines with J gene TRBJ2-7; 7 bases are shared with TRBD2. The trim removed 8 bases at V and 7 bases at J, leaving 11 bases unmatched. Germline V CDR1 and CDR2: KGHSH, LQKENI. This CDR3 is 13 amino acids long. CDR3 loop: CASLSGDLWEQYF. DNA for the CDR3: TGTGCCAGCCTCAGCGGGGACTTATGGGAGCAGTACTTC.

The CDR3 nucleotides are TGTGCCAGCAGCTCCAAGGGACTAGCGGGGCAGTTCTTC. Translation: CASSSKGLAGQFF. This chain joins TRBV7-8 and TRBJ2-1, with 12 bases fitting TRBD2. Germline-derived CDR1 and CDR2 are SGHVS and FQNEAQ. Unmatched junction bases numbered 4, after V lost 4 bases and J lost 12 bases. CDR3 length equals 13 residues. Full variable domain (missing parts from reference TRBV7-8 and TRBJ2-1): GAGVSQSPRYKVAKRGQDVALRCDPISGHVSLFWYQQALGQGPEFLTYFQNEAQLDKSGLPSDRFFAERPEGSVSTLKIQRTQQEDSAVYLCASSSKGLAGQFFGPGTRLTVL.

The rearrangement links TRBV4-3 to TRBJ2-1; D possibly corresponds to TRBD2 (5 bases). In germline, CDR1 is LGHNA, CDR2 YSLEER. This CDR3 spans 14 amino acids. The ends were cut back, 6 bases at V and 12 bases at J, with 21 bases in the middle. CDR3 residues: CASSANGLNGRQFF. CDR3 nucleotides: TGCGCCAGCAGTGCCAATGGACTCAACGGAAGGCAGTTCTTC.

This chain's CDR3 is CASSQGQFMNTEAFF. The DNA of the CDR3 is TGCGCCAGCAGCCAAGGGCAGTTCATGAACACTGAAGCTTTCTTT. The chain is built from TRBV4-1 and TRBJ1-1, with no clear D. The CDR3 runs 15 residues. Germline CDR1 and CDR2: MGHRA and YSYEKL. The germline V and J ends were trimmed by 1 base and 0 bases, with 9 bases remaining between them.

The chain has TRBV29-1 and TRBJ2-2; 7 bases map to TRBD1. Trimming at V came to 3 bases and at J to 0 bases, leaving 4 bases not matched to a gene. Germline V lookup: CDR1 SQVTM, CDR2 ANQGSEA. The CDR3 covers 15 residues. The CDR3 reads CSVDPGTANTGELFF. The CDR3 DNA follows: TGCAGCGTTGACCCTGGGACAGCGAACACCGGGGAGCTGTTTTTT.

In its sample, this clone was seen a few times. The chain links TRBV6-1 to TRBJ1-5; TRBD1 is a possible D gene (6 bases). V was clipped by 6 bases and J by 2 bases, with 14 bases between them. The CDR3 totals 15 residues. The germline CDR1 and CDR2 sequences are MNHNS and SASEGT. CDR3 nucleotide sequence: TGTGCCAGCAGGTTCGAGGGGGTGGGCAATCAGCCCCAGCATTTT. The encoded protein is CASRFEGVGNQPQHF.

The chain combines TRBV7-9 with TRBJ2-7, with D perhaps TRBD1 (5 bases). Germline CDR1 reads SEHNR; CDR2 reads FQNEAQ (reference sequence). Trimming cost V 5 bases and J 0 bases, with 17 bases left between them. CDR3 size: 16 residues. In nucleotides, the CDR3 is TGTGCCAGCAGCCTGGGGCAGGGATTTTACTCCTACGAGCAGTACTTC. It codes for CASSLGQGFYSYEQYF.

V and J are TRBV9 and TRBJ2-7; 8 nucleotides line up with TRBD1. Germline CDR1 reads SGDLS; CDR2 reads YYNGEE. The CDR3 has 15 amino acids. Germline trimming cut 0 bases from V and 1 base from J; bases unmatched to any gene: 3. This CDR3 reads CASSVGQGASYEQYF. CDR3 nucleotide sequence: TGTGCCAGCAGCGTAGGCCAGGGGGCGTCCTACGAGCAGTACTTC.

This chain joins TRBV7-9 and TRBJ1-1, with 7 bases matching TRBD1. CDR1 is SEHNR, CDR2 FQNEAQ, per germline (reference sequence). CDR3 length equals 15 residues. With V trimmed by 4 bases and J by 0 bases, 5 bases remained unmatched. As DNA, the CDR3 is TGTGCCAGCAGCTCGCCGACAGGGATGAACACTGAAGCTTTCTTT. This codes for CASSSPTGMNTEAFF.

The chain joins TRBV29-1 to TRBJ2-6; D remains unclear. This CDR3 has 14 amino acids. Germline loops: CDR1 SQVTM, CDR2 ANQGSEA. V lost 2 bases and J lost 0, with 5 bases in between. The CDR3 reads CSVESFSGANVLTF. The CDR3 nucleotides read TGCAGCGTTGAATCTTTCTCTGGGGCCAACGTCCTGACTTTC.

This rearrangement joins TRBV18 to TRBJ1-1; no reliable D call. The germline gives CDR1 KGHSH, CDR2 LQKENI. The CDR3 length is 16 residues. Trimming took 0 bases from V and 0 from J, leaving 11 bases between them. For the CDR3, the DNA is TGTGCCAGCTCACCACCTTCCCCAGACATGAACACTGAAGCTTTCTTT. This codes for CASSPPSPDMNTEAFF.

This clone was picked up a small number of times. The CDR3 spells CASSLTSGKKAQYF. CDR3 coding DNA: TGTGCCAGCAGCTTAACTAGCGGGAAGAAGGCCCAGTACTTC. This chain joins TRBV7-9 and TRBJ2-5, with TRBD2 matching 10 bases. Per germline, CDR1 SEHNR and CDR2 FQNEAQ (reference sequence). This CDR3 region has 14 residues. The junction had 6 bases not matched to a gene; V was cut back by 2 bases and J by 9 bases.

The V call is TRBV27, the J call TRBJ2-7, with no clear D. Trimming removed 3 bases at V and 4 bases at J, with 13 bases between. The V gene's germline CDR1 is MNHEY and CDR2 SMNVEV (reference sequence). The CDR3 extends over 14 amino acids. The CDR3, as DNA: TGTGCCAGCAGTTTGAGAGAGAAGCCATACGAGCAGTACTTC. This gives the protein CASSLREKPYEQYF.

This chain joins TRBV7-8 and TRBJ2-2, with D maybe TRBD1 (7 bases). The CDR3 spans 15 residues. Germline lookup yields CDR1 SGHVS and CDR2 FQNEAQ. V was cut by 4 bases and J by 5 bases, with 14 bases left in between. This CDR3 reads CASSSWRGQTGELFF. The CDR3 nucleotides read TGTGCCAGCAGCTCATGGAGGGGACAGACCGGGGAGCTGTTTTTT.